This entry lists 21 T cell receptor beta chains sequenced from one sample in a study of blood T cell repertoires in COVID-19. Sequencing was performed with immunoSEQ multiplex PCR; in TCRdb, only in-frame clones are kept and a portion is missing. The sample lists roughly 17,000 clones; more than 75% were seen once. The sample consisted of peripheral blood. These receptors came from a man between 60 and 75 years old with active or convalescent COVID-19.

This clone was detected only a few times. This chain uses TRBV6-1 with TRBJ2-4; the match to TRBD1 covers 12 bases. This CDR3 is 14 amino acids long. With V trimmed by 1 base and J by 9 bases, 1 base remained unmatched. Germline loops: CDR1 MNHNS, CDR2 SASEGT. This chain's CDR3 is CASSEGGQGAIQYF. The CDR3 DNA sequence: TGTGCCAGCAGTGAAGGGGGACAGGGGGCCATTCAGTACTTC.

V gene TRBV29-1 combines with J gene TRBJ2-3; D is unresolved. Trimming stripped 6 bases from V and 2 bases from J, with 15 bases between. The CDR3 sequence is 14 residues long. CDR1 is SQVTM, CDR2 ANQGSEA, per germline. The CDR3 spells CSVAEQDATDTQYF. CDR3 nucleotides: TGCAGCGTCGCCGAGCAGGATGCCACAGATACGCAGTATTTT.

The CDR3 DNA reads TGCGCCAGCAGTGAGTCGAGGGCAGAGACCCAGTACTTC. Translated, it gives CASSESRAETQYF. This sequence joins TRBV10-1 and TRBJ2-5, with a tentative D call TRBD2 (5 bases). Trimming pared 0 bases from V and 4 bases from J, leaving 6 bases between. Germline CDR1 and CDR2: WNHNN and SYGVQD (reference sequence). The CDR3 has 13 amino acids.

This clone was recorded only once. The gene calls are TRBV12-3 or TRBV12-4 and TRBJ1-3; tentative D call: TRBD1 (6 bases). The V and J ends lost 6 bases and 4 bases respectively, with 7 bases between them. The CDR3 is 12 amino acids. CDR3 sequence: CASRGQGNTIYF. For the CDR3, the DNA is TGTGCCAGCAGAGGACAGGGAAACACCATATATTTT.

J is TRBJ1-2 and V is TRBV6-1; possible D gene TRBD1, 5 bases. Germline V gene sequence: CDR1 MNHNS, CDR2 SASEGT. The CDR3 length is 13 residues. V was clipped by 2 bases and J by 5 bases, with 9 bases between them. CDR3 nucleotide sequence: TGTGCCAGCAGTGAAAAGGGGCCATATGGCTACACCTTC. It is translated as CASSEKGPYGYTF.

The chain is built from TRBV7-9 and TRBJ1-2, with D maybe TRBD1 (5 bases). Germline lookup yields CDR1 SEHNR and CDR2 FQNEAQ (reference sequence). The CDR3 is 13 amino acids. V was clipped by 4 bases and J by 3 bases, with 9 bases between them. CDR3 sequence (DNA): TGTGCCAGCAGCTCGCAAGGGGACTATGGCTACACCTTC. The encoded protein is CASSSQGDYGYTF.

This chain connects TRBV9 to TRBJ2-1; D ambiguous. The V gene's germline CDR1 is SGDLS and CDR2 YYNGEE. Trimming removed 0 bases from V and 0 bases from J, with 10 bases in between. The CDR3 length is 16 residues. CDR3: CASSVVSVSSYNEQFF. The CDR3 DNA reads TGTGCCAGCAGCGTAGTATCGGTGAGCTCCTACAATGAGCAGTTCTTC.

The rearrangement links TRBV28 to TRBJ1-2; 7 bases are a match to TRBD1. The CDR3 length is 14 residues. V was pared by 4 bases and J by 3 bases, with 5 bases of the junction left unmatched. Germline V lookup: CDR1 MDHEN, CDR2 SYDVKM. The DNA for the CDR3 is TGTGCCAGCAGTTCCTCGGACAGGTACTATGGCTACACCTTC. This encodes CASSSSDRYYGYTF.

This clone was counted between two and nine times. The chain is built from TRBV11-2 and TRBJ1-1; D is uncertain. Germline lookup yields CDR1 SGHAT and CDR2 FQNNGV. The V end lost 5 bases, the J end lost 4 bases, and 14 bases lay between the germline ends. This CDR3 has 14 amino acids. The CDR3, as DNA: TGTGCCAGCAGCCGAAGCGGCGGCGGCACTGAAGCTTTCTTT. The encoded protein is CASSRSGGGTEAFF.

This rearrangement joins TRBV2 to TRBJ1-3, with 9 bases fitting TRBD1. V gave up 9 bases and J gave up 7 bases; unmatched junction bases: 1. This CDR3 has 11 amino acids. CDR1 and CDR2 (germline): SNHLY, FYNNEI. CDR3 sequence reads: CARGQGNTIYF. In DNA, the CDR3 is TGTGCCAGAGGACAGGGGAACACCATATATTTT.

This rearrangement joins TRBV6-5 to TRBJ1-4; D perhaps matches TRBD1 (6 bases). Germline assignment: CDR1 MNHEY and CDR2 SVGAGI. The CDR3 runs 13 residues. With 7 bases removed from V and 8 bases from J, the gap between germline ends came to 14 bases. The CDR3 spells CASTTSRGEKLFF. CDR3 DNA: TGTGCCAGCACAACAAGTAGGGGGGAAAAACTGTTTTTT.

The chain joins TRBV21-1 to TRBJ2-1; TRBD1 is taken as the D call from the table, unchecked against the DNA. TRBV21-1 is a listed pseudogene. The CDR3 is 19 residues long. CDR3: CASSSNGSLQGSLYNEQFF. CDR3 coding DNA: TGTGCCAGCAGCTCAAACGGCTCCCTACAGGGGTCCCTTTACAATGAGCAGTTCTTC.

The J gene is TRBJ2-3, the V gene TRBV4-1, with TRBD2 identical over 7 bases. The CDR3 spans 14 residues. CDR1 is MGHRA and CDR2 is YSYEKL in the germline V gene. Trimming removed 4 bases from V and 1 base from J; junction bases left unmatched: 2. The CDR3: CASSPTSGTDTQYF. The DNA of the CDR3 is TGCGCCAGCAGCCCTACTAGCGGCACAGATACGCAGTATTTT.

Only a few counts were recorded for this clone. This rearrangement joins TRBV5-4 to TRBJ1-2; 7 nucleotides agree with TRBD1. This CDR3 spans 13 amino acids. With 5 bases clipped from V and 5 bases from J, the junction kept 6 bases outside the gene matches. Germline-derived CDR1 and CDR2 are SGHNT and YYREEE (reference sequence). The DNA for the CDR3 is TGTGCCAGCAGTAATGACAGGGATTATGGCTACACCTTC. Protein: CASSNDRDYGYTF.

The chain uses TRBV6-1 and TRBJ1-6; tentative D call: TRBD1 (6 bases). The V gene lost 1 base and the J gene lost 6 bases, with 10 bases spanning the gap. CDR1 MNHNS and CDR2 SASEGT come from the germline V gene. The CDR3 sequence is 15 residues long. The CDR3 nucleotides are TGTGCCAGCAGTGAAGTTGTGGGGGCTAATTCACCCCTCCACTTT. It is translated as CASSEVVGANSPLHF.

The V call is TRBV18, the J call TRBJ1-5, with 10 nucleotides matching TRBD1. Trimming took 2 bases from V and 7 from J; bases not matched to a gene: 2. The CDR3 runs 14 residues. Germline CDR1 KGHSH, CDR2 LQKENI. CDR3 DNA sequence: TGTGCCAGCTCACCAGACAGGGGGCTGCAGCCCCAGCATTTT. Translated: CASSPDRGLQPQHF.

This rearrangement joins TRBV14 to TRBJ2-2, with 12 bases aligning to TRBD2. The CDR3 has 17 residues. The V and J ends lost 3 bases and 4 bases, in that order; junction bases with no gene match: 6. Germline assignment: CDR1 SGHDN and CDR2 FVKESK. The CDR3 nucleotides read TGTGCCAGCAGCCAGCTGCCTAGCGGGAGGGTCACCGGGGAGCTGTTTTTT. Translated: CASSQLPSGRVTGELFF.

The rearrangement uses TRBV2 and TRBJ2-5, with D unresolved. The CDR3 loop spans 13 amino acids. Germline V CDR1 and CDR2: SNHLY, FYNNEI. Trimming took 2 bases from V and 3 from J, leaving 7 bases between them. As DNA, the CDR3 is TGTGCCAGCAGTGAAATCCTCGAAGAGACCCAGTACTTC. As protein: CASSEILEETQYF.

V gene TRBV27 combines with J gene TRBJ1-4; D unclear. Germline V gene sequence: CDR1 MNHEY, CDR2 SMNVEV (reference sequence). The V end was cut by 6 bases, the J end by 1 base, with 6 bases between. The CDR3 contains 13 residues. Written as DNA, the CDR3 is TGTGCCAGCAGCAGGCTAACTAATGAAAAACTGTTTTTT. Its protein product is CASSRLTNEKLFF.

This clone occurred a few times. The chain couples TRBV10-3 to TRBJ1-3; D remains unclear. Germline CDR1 reads ENHRY; CDR2 reads SYGVKD. With 4 bases removed from V and 4 bases from J, the gap between germline ends came to 5 bases. This CDR3 region has 12 residues. The CDR3 sequence is CAISGQGNTIYF. CDR3 coding DNA: TGTGCCATCAGTGGGCAGGGAAACACCATATATTTT.

V and J are TRBV7-9 and TRBJ1-1, with 7 bases lining up with TRBD1. The junction had 6 bases not matched to a gene; V was cut back by 2 bases and J by 0 bases. Germline V gene data show CDR1 as SEHNR and CDR2 as FQNEAQ (reference sequence). CDR3 length equals 16 residues. In DNA, the CDR3 is TGTGCCAGCAGCTTACTCCGGGACAGCATGAACACTGAAGCTTTCTTT. This codes for CASSLLRDSMNTEAFF.